Sequencing of this TCR beta chain was carried out in a study of alternative splicing in chronic myeloid leukemia remission (TCRdb year 2020). Background on the whole study: Remission specimens from the trials were collected at major or complete molecular response, at 12 or 24 months of TKI therapy. RNA sequencing was used to profile peripheral blood from chronic-phase CML patients at diagnosis and at remission, and the results were compared with those from healthy donors. The RESIST (imatinib), ENESTxtnd (nilotinib) and PINNACLE (nilotinib plus pegylated interferon) trials supplied some 10 diagnostic specimens along with matched remission specimens. The median age was around 55 years at diagnosis and approximately 56 at remission, while healthy controls had a median age of approximately 36. The diagnostic specimens from the trials consisted of total leukocytes from peripheral blood collected in EDTA. The French Persistem study supplied nine CML samples, of which seven were diagnostic and two were matched remission samples. The female/male split was 11/5 for diagnosis samples, 8/3 for remission samples and 2/4 for controls. Trizol was used to extract total RNA from peripheral blood mononuclear cells of the diagnosis, remission and control samples.

The method behind the library was bulk RNA-seq. The TruSeq Stranded RNA sample prep kit was used to generate libraries of poly-A-enriched mRNA from an input of about 0.92 ug total RNA. Paired-end sequencing was performed on a HiSeq 2500, with each sample sequenced in triplicate. A read length of 125 nucleotides per mate was used for RNA-seq. The study's own analysis went as follows. After trimming, reads were aligned to hg38 using STAR v2.7, and quality control was handled by FASTQC, RSeQC and multiqc. Salmon 0.14.1 was used to quantify gene expression levels as transcripts per million (TPM). Principal component analysis suggested that transcriptomic profiles were not driven by trial, library batch, sequencing batch, treatment regimen or sex. TCRdb reprocessed the reads, and each CDR3 protein sequence is entered once, without DNA. The authors' filters were not applied to this entry. The sample contains around 600 distinct CDR3 sequences, 95% to 96% of them found a single time. Of the sample, about 7.2% is held by the ten largest clones.

The sample's time point, from its label and the paper: major or complete molecular response after front-line TKI therapy. The patient cohort comprised 15 to 20 CML patients, with matched post-remission samples retrieved for a subset of them. Overall study outcomes, separate from this receptor: Strong differences in blood cell composition were observed between timepoints, with a shift from myeloid progenitor enrichment at diagnosis to mature lymphoid enrichment at remission. At remission, blood cell composition was found to be reconfigured to resemble that of lymphoid cell-enriched normal controls.

Note on this clonotype: Its target antigen remains unknown.

The germline V gene specifies SGHTA as CDR1 and FQGNSA as CDR2. The CDR3 starts with the cysteine, ends with the phenylalanine, and has 15 residues. No nucleotide data were recorded. This clonotype was sampled from an adult with chronic myeloid leukemia. Here the chain combines TRBV7-2 and TRBJ2-1. Sequenced here: PBMCs or total blood leukocytes (not recorded which), sampled during remission. The CDR3 region reads CASSLLIPSYNEQFF.